Each of the 15 T cell receptor beta chains below was sequenced from the same sample in a study of identifying expanded T cells in peripheral blood. Libraries were prepared by immunoSEQ multiplex PCR; TCRdb keeps only in-frame clonotypes and omits some of them. The sample includes around 100,000 clones, 80% to 90% of them seen just once. The sequenced material came from blood. These receptors originate from a person between 18 and 75 years old in good health.

The chain is built from TRBV6-6 and TRBJ2-7; possibly TRBD1 for D (6 bases). The CDR3 contains 12 residues. Between the trimmed V and J ends, which lost 0 bases and 13 bases, there was a span of 13 bases. Germline CDR1 is MNHNY and CDR2 is SVGAGI (reference sequence). The CDR3 sequence is CASSYSRRDKYV. The CDR3 DNA is TGTGCCAGCAGTTACTCGCGCCGGGACAAATACGTC.

The chain joins TRBV7-8 to TRBJ1-4, with D possibly matching TRBD1 (6 bases). The CDR3 has 17 amino acids. Per the germline V gene, CDR1 is SGHVS and CDR2 is FQNEAQ. The V end lost 5 bases, the J end lost 8 bases, and 24 bases lay between the germline ends. CDR3 in DNA: TGTGCCAGCAGCCCAACCACATACGGGGGGCGCAGGGAAAAACTGTTTTTT. Amino acids: CASSPTTYGGRREKLFF.

The V and J genes are TRBV4-3 and TRBJ1-3; a weak D match, TRBD1 (5 bases). The CDR3 contains 15 residues. V was cut by 5 bases and J by 2 bases, with 13 bases left in between. Germline V gene lookup returns CDR1 LGHNA and CDR2 YSLEER. CDR3 nucleotide sequence: TGCGCCAGCAGCGCCGACAGCTTAACTGGAAACACCATATATTTT. Amino acids: CASSADSLTGNTIYF.

The CDR3 protein is CASSIYRGATQYF. CDR3 coding DNA: TGTGCCAGCAGTATCTACAGGGGAGCCACGCAGTATTTT. V gene TRBV27 combines with J gene TRBJ2-3; 7 bases align to TRBD1. Germline V lookup: CDR1 MNHEY, CDR2 SMNVEV (reference sequence). J lost 9 bases, V lost 5 bases, and 8 bases had no gene match. There are 13 residues in the CDR3.

The CDR3 is CASSPVELAVDEQFF. CDR3 coding DNA: TGTGCCAGCAGCCCCGTAGAGCTAGCGGTCGATGAGCAGTTCTTC. The chain joins TRBV7-9 to TRBJ2-1; 7 bases align to TRBD2. Germline V gene sequence: CDR1 SEHNR, CDR2 FQNEAQ (reference sequence). This CDR3 has 15 residues. V shed 5 bases, J shed 8 bases, and the junction held 12 bases outside the gene matches.

In its sample, this clone was seen a few times. The rearrangement uses TRBV7-8 and TRBJ2-3; D possibly uses TRBD1 or TRBD2 (5 bases each). Trimming cost V 5 bases and J 2 bases, with 17 bases left between them. Germline loops: CDR1 SGHVS, CDR2 FQNEAQ. The CDR3 is made up of 16 amino acids. CDR3 DNA: TGTGCCAGCAGCCCTAGAGGGGCACTTTTCACAGATACGCAGTATTTT. Amino acid sequence: CASSPRGALFTDTQYF.

This clone was recorded only once. This chain connects TRBV19 to TRBJ2-6, with 7 bases aligning to TRBD2. The CDR3 spans 14 residues. J gave up 2 bases and V 9 bases, and 4 bases lay outside the gene matches. The germline V gene encodes CDR1 LNHDA and CDR2 SQIVND (reference sequence). CDR3 sequence: CASGGGAGANVLTF. In DNA form, the CDR3 reads TGTGCCAGCGGTGGGGGGGCTGGGGCCAACGTCCTGACTTTC. The complete variable domain, with remaining parts taken from reference TRBV19 and TRBJ2-6, reads DGGITQSPKYLFRKEGQNVTLSCEQNLNHDAMYWYRQDPGQGLRLIYYSQIVNDFQKGDIAEGYSVSREKKESFPLTVTSAQKNPTAFYLCASGGGAGANVLTFGAGSRLTVL.

This chain connects TRBV7-9 to TRBJ1-4, with TRBD1 matching over 7 bases. V was clipped by 5 bases and J by 0 bases; unmatched bases: 6. CDR1 is SEHNR and CDR2 is FQNEAQ in the germline V gene (reference sequence). This CDR3 contains 16 residues. CDR3 nucleotide sequence: TGTGCCAGCAGCCCTTTAGGGGGCGCAACTAATGAAAAACTGTTTTTT. Residues: CASSPLGGATNEKLFF. Based on the CDR3 plus reference TRBV7-9 and TRBJ1-4, the full variable domain is DTGVSQNPRHKITKRGQNVTFRCDPISEHNRLYWYRQTLGQGPEFLTYFQNEAQLEKSRLLSDRFSAERPKGSFSTLEIQRTEQGDSAMYLCASSPLGGATNEKLFFGSGTQLSVL.

This chain joins TRBV10-3 and TRBJ1-2; perhaps TRBD1 as D (5 bases). V dropped 10 bases and J dropped 8 bases, with 11 bases sitting between them. Germline CDR1 and CDR2: ENHRY and SYGVKD. The CDR3 is 10 residues long. CDR3 DNA: TGTGCCAGCGGGGGACTCGGCTACACCTTC. This gives the protein CASGGLGYTF.

The chain is built from TRBV6-6 and TRBJ1-5; a weak D match, TRBD1 (5 bases). Germline V gene lookup returns CDR1 MNHNY and CDR2 SVGAGI (reference sequence). The ends were cut back, 6 bases at V and 5 bases at J, with 14 bases in the middle. The CDR3 extends over 14 amino acids. The CDR3 here is CASRAGPGDQPQHF. DNA of the CDR3: TGTGCCAGCAGGGCGGGGCCTGGCGATCAGCCCCAGCATTTT.

The chain joins TRBV2 to TRBJ2-3; no clear D. Germline V gene data show CDR1 as SNHLY and CDR2 as FYNNEI. V gave up 8 bases and J gave up 0 bases, with 12 bases separating them. The CDR3 is 14 residues long. The CDR3 loop reads CASHKDGSTDTQYF. The CDR3 DNA sequence: TGTGCCAGCCATAAGGACGGAAGCACAGATACGCAGTATTTT.

In the case of this clone: A junction boundary mismatches the germline segment, possibly from a read error. The chain carries TRBV7-9 and TRBJ2-4, with 12 nucleotides matching TRBD2. CDR3 size: 13 residues. Germline values: CDR1 SEHNR, CDR2 FQNEAQ (reference sequence). The CDR3 here is CASSASGTSGPDF. The CDR3 DNA follows: TGTGCCAGCAGCGCATCCGGGACTAGCGGGCCAGACTTC.

The genes are TRBV10-3 and TRBJ1-4; D uncertain. Germline V gives CDR1 ENHRY, CDR2 SYGVKD. The CDR3 covers 15 residues. V gave up 3 bases and J gave up 3 bases, with 11 bases separating them. CDR3 loop: CAISDSKAANEKLFF. DNA for the CDR3: TGTGCCATCAGTGATTCGAAAGCGGCTAATGAAAAACTGTTTTTT.

CDR3 sequence: CASSKGLQASQASADSYEQYF. CDR3 DNA sequence: TGTGCCAGCAGCAAAGGACTACAGGCCTCCCAGGCTAGCGCCGACTCCTACGAGCAGTACTTC. The rearrangement joins TRBV21-1 to TRBJ2-7; the D call in the table, TRBD2, was not verified against the DNA. TRBV21-1 is flagged as a pseudogene. The length of the CDR3 is 21 residues.

J is TRBJ1-2 and V is TRBV10-3; D may be TRBD1 (5 bases). Germline assignment: CDR1 ENHRY and CDR2 SYGVKD. Trimming removed 0 bases at V and 7 bases at J, with 21 bases between. The CDR3 runs to 17 residues. This CDR3 reads CAISESNYGGGRGGYTF. As DNA, the CDR3 is TGTGCCATCAGTGAGTCGAATTATGGGGGTGGAAGAGGTGGCTACACCTTC.